The subject of this entry is one TCR beta chain. These data originate in a study of cytomegalovirus exposure and HLA in healthy donors. The primer mix had 60 Vbeta and 13 Jbeta primers. TCRdb keeps only in-frame clones here, not all; method: immunoSEQ multiplex PCR. The repertoire holds 150,000 or so clones, with 70% to 80% as singletons. Sequenced input: PBMCs. The receptor's source is a man aged 45-65 years in good health and CMV-seropositive.

The CDR3 bases are TGTGCCAGCAGCTGGGGCAGCACAGATACGCAGTATTTT. Translated, it gives CASSWGSTDTQYF. The genes are TRBV7-8 and TRBJ2-3; tentatively, D is TRBD1 (5 bases). The V gene's germline CDR1 is SGHVS and CDR2 FQNEAQ. The CDR3 spans 13 residues. V dropped 4 bases and J dropped 0 bases, with 5 bases sitting between them.